The next 26 T cell receptor beta chains were all read from a single sample in a study of blood T cells in healthy people across ages. Through a sample-barcoded 5' primer and a J-beta primer mix, a second PCR was run for roughly 6 to 11 cycles. TCRdb processed the 5' RACE reads anew with MiXCR; each CDR3 protein has one entry. The table includes some 800,000 distinct CDR3 sequences, approximately 25% detected once. The data also belong to a second study, concerning T cells of mothers and their children.

The sequencing input was blood. These receptor sequences come from a boy aged 10-17 years in good health.

There are a few counts of this clonotype. The chain links TRBV3-1 to TRBJ1-1; D unresolved. CDR1 LGHDT and CDR2 YNNKEL come from the germline V gene (reference sequence). V was shortened by 5 bases and J by 1 base, with 11 bases between the two germline ends. The CDR3 is 14 amino acids. The CDR3 reads CASSEEDGNTEAFF. CDR3 bases: TGTGCCAGCAGCGAGGAGGACGGGAACACTGAAGCTTTCTTT.

This chain connects TRBV20-1 to TRBJ1-5; D may be TRBD1 (6 bases). Trimming shortened V by 3 bases and J by 0 bases, and 18 bases separated the two germline ends. From germline, CDR1 is DFQATT and CDR2 SNEGSKA (reference sequence). There are 17 residues in the CDR3. CDR3 amino acids: CSASGRRGLNSNQPQHF. The CDR3 nucleotides are TGCAGTGCTAGTGGTCGTCGGGGGCTAAATAGCAATCAGCCCCAGCATTTT.

This clonotype was counted once. Since a much larger clone is just one base distant, this may be a read error. The chain has TRBV7-8 and TRBJ2-5; TRBD2 is a possible D gene (6 bases). The DNA end is a closer match to TRBJ2-1, so the J assignment may be wrong. The CDR3 contains 18 residues. The germline gives CDR1 SGHVS, CDR2 FQNEAQ. The DNA of the CDR3 is TGTGTCAGCAGCTTAGAGATTGCGGGAAGCCTCCTAGGGTATGAGCAGTTCTTC. Its translation: CVSSLEIAGSLLGYEQFF.

Only a few counts were recorded for this clonotype. This sequence joins TRBV3-1 and TRBJ2-5; tentatively, D is TRBD2 (5 bases). Trimming removed 8 bases at V and 1 base at J, with 14 bases between. This CDR3 comprises 14 residues. Per the germline V gene, CDR1 is LGHDT and CDR2 is YNNKEL (reference sequence). CDR3 in amino acids: CASSYGGPQETQYF. The CDR3 DNA sequence: TGTGCCAGCTCTTATGGCGGGCCCCAAGAGACCCAGTACTTC.

This clonotype was found a few times. A read error is likely, as this CDR3 ends without the conserved phenylalanine or tryptophan. V is TRBV6-5 and J is TRBJ1-1; no clear D gene. Germline CDR1 reads MNHEY; CDR2 reads SVGAGI. Trimming took off 2 bases at V and 0 bases at J, with 4 bases between the two ends. CDR3 length equals 13 residues. CDR3 loop: CASSYELNTEAFL. CDR3 coding DNA: TGTGCCAGCAGTTACGAGCTGAACACTGAAGCTTTCCTT.

The chain couples TRBV5-1 to TRBJ2-5; no firm D call. V lost 6 bases and J lost 4, with 10 bases in between. The CDR3 length is 12 residues. Per the germline V gene, CDR1 is SGHRS and CDR2 is YFSETQ. The CDR3 bases are TGCGCCAGCACCGTACCGGGAGAGACCCAGTACTTC. It translates to CASTVPGETQYF.

CDR3 amino acids: CASSHSQGLVNTQYF. CDR3 nucleotides: TGTGCCAGCAGCCATTCACAGGGGCTCGTGAATACGCAGTATTTT. The chain joins TRBV3-1 to TRBJ2-3, with 7 bases lining up with TRBD1. Losses at the gene ends were 3 bases for V and 7 bases for J; bases not matched to a gene: 10. This CDR3 comprises 15 residues. Germline V gene data show CDR1 as LGHDT and CDR2 as YNNKEL (reference sequence).

This clonotype was seen a few times. The CDR3 nucleotides are TGCGCCAGCAGCTTACAGGGGATGGGAGAGACCCAGTACTTC. Protein product: CASSLQGMGETQYF. The chain recombines TRBV5-1 with TRBJ2-5; 7 bases map to TRBD1. Germline CDR1 is SGHRS and CDR2 is YFSETQ. With 2 bases clipped from V and 4 bases from J, the junction kept 5 bases outside the gene matches. The CDR3 covers 14 residues.

Here the CDR3 reads CSVGGQILYGYTF. CDR3 sequence (DNA): TGCAGCGTTGGGGGACAGATACTTTATGGCTACACCTTC. This chain connects TRBV29-1 to TRBJ1-2; 7 bases are a match to TRBD1. J gave up 5 bases and V 4 bases, and 7 bases lay outside the gene matches. The CDR3 extends over 13 amino acids. Germline CDR1 is SQVTM and CDR2 is ANQGSEA.

This clonotype showed up just a few times. The chain couples TRBV20-1 to TRBJ2-1, with D perhaps TRBD2 (5 bases). The better agreement between TRBJ2-5 and the DNA end casts doubt on the J call. The CDR3 runs to 12 residues. Germline V lookup: CDR1 DFQATT, CDR2 SNEGSKA (reference sequence). CDR3: CSARLGGLTQYF. The CDR3 DNA reads as TGCAGTGCCAGACTCGGCGGGCTGACCCAGTACTTC.

There are a few counts of this clonotype. J is TRBJ2-1 and V is TRBV12-3 or TRBV12-4; D uncertain. V gave up 4 bases and J gave up 1 base, with 11 bases separating them. This CDR3 comprises 15 residues. As DNA, the CDR3 is TGTGCCAGCAGTTACGTCGCTCAGTCCTACAATGAGCAGTTCTTC. It specifies CASSYVAQSYNEQFF.

This clonotype has only a few counts. The rearrangement links TRBV7-2 to TRBJ2-1; no reliable D call. The germline CDR1 and CDR2 sequences are SGHTA and FQGNSA. CDR3 length equals 14 residues. V was clipped by 5 bases and J by 1 base, with 9 bases between them. The CDR3: CASSPRASYNEQFF. Written as DNA, the CDR3 is TGTGCCAGCAGCCCCCGGGCTTCCTACAATGAGCAGTTCTTC.

This chain connects TRBV9 to TRBJ1-6; D unresolved. V was shortened by 3 bases and J by 8 bases, with 18 bases between the two germline ends. The CDR3 loop spans 16 amino acids. Germline CDR1 and CDR2: SGDLS and YYNGEE. The CDR3 is CASSGTSQATYSPLHF. The DNA of the CDR3 is TGTGCCAGCAGCGGGACCTCTCAGGCGACGTATTCACCCCTCCACTTT.

This clonotype was counted between two and nine times. This chain uses TRBV7-2 with TRBJ2-7; TRBD1 aligns across 9 bases. V shed 4 bases and J 5 bases; nucleotides not matched to a gene: 3. In germline, CDR1 is SGHTA, CDR2 FQGNSA. This CDR3 region has 13 residues. The CDR3 DNA reads TGTGCCAGCAGCTGGGACAGGGCCAACGAGCAGTACTTC. Translating it yields CASSWDRANEQYF.

Notes on this clonotype: At one end, the junction sequence differs from germline, possibly due to a read error. The gene calls are TRBV7-9 and TRBJ2-2; 7 bases line up with TRBD1. The CDR3 consists of 15 residues. Germline assignment: CDR1 SEHNR and CDR2 FQNEAQ (reference sequence). DNA of the CDR3: TGTTCCAGCAGCACCGACAGGGCTAACACCGGGGAGCTGTTTTTT. Amino acids: CSSSTDRANTGELFF.

Turning to this clonotype: A read error is possible here, since a much larger clone lies one base away. The rearrangement links TRBV28 to TRBJ2-5; the D gene could be TRBD1 or TRBD2 (6 bases each). Per germline, CDR1 MDHEN and CDR2 SYDVKM. The length of the CDR3 is 15 residues. The CDR3 coding sequence is TGTGCCAGCAGAAATCAACAGGGCTGGGGGGAGACCCAGCACTTC. Its translation: CASRNQQGWGETQHF.

The chain uses TRBV6-5 and TRBJ2-1; 7 positions match TRBD2. The CDR3 length is 13 residues. From germline, CDR1 is MNHEY and CDR2 SVGAGI. The V and J ends lost 2 bases and 13 bases, in that order; junction bases with no gene match: 8. CDR3 nucleotides: TGTGCCAGCAGTTACAGGCTAGCGGACTTACAGTTCTTC. It translates to CASSYRLADLQFF.

The chain combines TRBV13 with TRBJ2-2; D is unclear. Germline CDR1 and CDR2: PRHDT and FYEKMQ (reference sequence). CDR3 length equals 14 residues. The V gene lost 4 bases and the J gene lost 2 bases, with 8 bases spanning the gap. CDR3 nucleotide sequence: TGTGCCAGCAGCTCCGACACAAACACCGGGGAGCTGTTTTTT. Translated, it gives CASSSDTNTGELFF.

This clonotype was picked up a small number of times. The chain has TRBV14 and TRBJ2-5; D remains ambiguous. The DNA end is more similar to TRBJ2-7, so the J call may be wrong. The CDR3 totals 13 residues. CDR1 SGHDN and CDR2 FVKESK come from the germline V gene. The CDR3 loop is CASSQDQITEQYF. The CDR3 region has the DNA TGTGCCAGCAGCCAAGACCAGATCACCGAGCAGTACTTC.

The chain carries TRBV3-1 and TRBJ2-5, with D maybe TRBD1 (5 bases). The V gene's germline CDR1 is LGHDT and CDR2 YNNKEL (reference sequence). Trimming took off 1 base at V and 3 bases at J, with 9 bases between the two ends. The CDR3 has 14 amino acids. The DNA of the CDR3 is TGTGCCAGCAGCCAAGTTATGGACAAAGAGACCCAGTACTTC. Residues: CASSQVMDKETQYF.

The CDR3, as DNA: TGTGCCACCAGCAGAGCCCTAGAGACCCAGTACTTC. Translation: CATSRALETQYF. The chain uses TRBV15 and TRBJ2-5; D unresolved. The CDR3 is 12 amino acids. Germline-derived CDR1 and CDR2 are LNHNV and YYDKDF (reference sequence). V lost 1 base and J lost 4, with 4 bases in between.

A few counts support this clonotype. This chain uses TRBV7-9 with TRBJ1-1; unclear D gene. The V gene's germline CDR1 is SEHNR and CDR2 FQNEAQ (reference sequence). The V gene lost 3 bases and the J gene lost 3 bases, with 8 bases spanning the gap. This CDR3 has 13 residues. Written as DNA, the CDR3 is TGTGCCAGCAGCTTTAGTAAGGACACTGAAGCTTTCTTT. This codes for CASSFSKDTEAFF.

This clonotype was found a few times. The chain employs TRBV19 and TRBJ2-1; no clear D. Trimming left V 4 bases short and J 5 bases short, with 12 bases between. CDR3 length: 14 amino acids. From germline, CDR1 is LNHDA and CDR2 SQIVND (reference sequence). The CDR3 DNA sequence: TGTGCCAGTAGTAGGTCAGCAGAAAACAATGAGCAGTTCTTC. It specifies CASSRSAENNEQFF.

The V call is TRBV18, the J call TRBJ2-4; possibly TRBD2 for D (5 bases). V gave up 1 base and J gave up 5 bases, with 9 bases separating them. The CDR3 runs 14 residues. Per germline, CDR1 KGHSH and CDR2 LQKENI. The CDR3 bases are TGTGCCAGCTCACCACAGACTATCCAAAACATTCAGTACTTC. It translates to CASSPQTIQNIQYF.

This clonotype was observed a few times. The chain is built from TRBV5-1 and TRBJ2-5; 9 bases are shared with TRBD2. Germline CDR1 reads SGHRS; CDR2 reads YFSETQ. The length of the CDR3 is 18 residues. V lost 3 bases and J lost 0; bases outside the gene matches: 12. The CDR3: CASSWTAGLAGNQETQYF. Written as DNA, the CDR3 is TGCGCCAGCAGCTGGACTGCTGGGCTAGCGGGAAACCAAGAGACCCAGTACTTC.

This clonotype was seen only a few times. The rearrangement links TRBV28 to TRBJ2-5, with 7 bases that match TRBD1. There are 14 residues in the CDR3. The germline V gene encodes CDR1 MDHEN and CDR2 SYDVKM. J lost 0 bases, V lost 6 bases, and 4 bases had no gene match. CDR3 residues: CASRRGPNQETQYF. In DNA form, the CDR3 reads TGTGCCAGCAGGAGGGGGCCCAACCAAGAGACCCAGTACTTC.